The next 23 T cell receptor beta chains were all read from a single sample in a study of T cells in women clearing cervical HPV infection. Some clones are missing from TCRdb's copy, which holds only in-frame ones; the method was immunoSEQ multiplex PCR. The sample holds 23,000 or so clones. The sample comprised blood buffy coat. The receptors come from a woman aged 18-70 years with a cervical HPV16 infection that either progressed to CIN3+ or cleared (not recorded which).

Worth noting for this clone: The sequenced fragment ends 3 residues before the CDR3 boundary, so the rest is inferred from the germline J gene. V gene TRBV20-1 combines with J gene TRBJ2-2; D is ambiguous. This CDR3 has 14 residues. CDR1 and CDR2 from the germline V gene are DFQATT and SNEGSKA (reference sequence). Partial CDR3 DNA: TGCAGTGCTAGCCCCGGGTTTGTGAATTCACCG. Translating gives CSASPGFVNSP. The complete CDR3 reads CSASPGFVNSPLFF.

As to this clone: The CDR3 end lies 3 residues beyond the end of the read and is filled in from the germline J gene. The chain carries TRBV29-1 and TRBJ1-3; weak D call: TRBD1 (6 bases). The V end lost 7 bases, the J end lost 1 base, and 14 bases lay between the germline ends. This CDR3 has 14 amino acids. Germline CDR1 is SQVTM and CDR2 is ANQGSEA. CDR3 bases read: TGCAGCGGGAGGGGGGGCCAGTCTGGAAACACC. It codes for CSGRGGQSGNT. The whole CDR3 protein is CSGRGGQSGNTIYF. The full variable domain, its missing parts supplied by reference TRBV29-1 and TRBJ1-3, is SAVISQKPSRDICQRGTSLTIQCQVDSQVTMMFWYRQQPGQSLTLIATANQGSEATYESGFVIDKFPISRPNLTFSTLTVSNMSPEDSSIYLCSGRGGQSGNTIYFGEGSWLTVV.

With respect to this clone: A read error may produce the germline difference seen at one junction end. The CDR3 goes on 3 residues after the read ends, and that part is filled in from the germline J gene. This rearrangement joins TRBV7-7 to TRBJ2-3; 11 positions match TRBD2. Germline lookup yields CDR1 SSHAT and CDR2 FNYEAQ (reference sequence). The CDR3 consists of 16 residues. The CDR3 region is CASSLTSGSNQETQYF. The part of the CDR3 DNA that was read is TGTGCTAGCAGCTTAACTAGCGGGAGTAATCAAGAGACG.

This clone is called medium-sized based on its frequency. Read data end 3 residues before the CDR3 end; the end is taken from the germline J gene. The chain links TRBV5-4 to TRBJ2-2; 9 bases align to TRBD2. The V gene's germline CDR1 is SGHNT and CDR2 YYREEE (reference sequence). The V segment lost 2 bases and the J segment 5 bases; nucleotides outside the gene matches: 7. This CDR3 spans 16 amino acids. CDR3 protein: CASSLPFSGRTGELFF. The CDR3 DNA, read in part, is TGTGCCAGCAGCTTACCATTTAGCGGGAGAACCGGGGAG.

Turning to this clone: The read terminates 3 residues before the CDR3 end, so the remaining end is supplied by the germline J gene. The rearrangement joins TRBV7-3 to TRBJ2-1; 8 bases fit TRBD2. V was clipped by 2 bases and J by 6 bases; unmatched bases: 6. Per germline, CDR1 SGHTA and CDR2 FQGTGA. This CDR3 is 15 amino acids long. Partial CDR3 DNA: TGTGCCAGCAGCTTAGACGCGGGGGGATTCAATGAG. As protein: CASSLDAGGFNE. The full CDR3 protein is CASSLDAGGFNEQFF. Complete variable domain (other parts from reference TRBV7-3 and TRBJ2-1): GAGVSQTPSNKVTEKGKYVELRCDPISGHTALYWYRQSLGQGPEFLIYFQGTGAADDSGLPNDRFFAVRPEGSVSTLKIQRTERGDSAVYLCASSLDAGGFNEQFFGPGTRLTVL.

In the case of this clone: The DNA ends 3 residues before the CDR3 does, and the rest of the CDR3 is filled in from the germline J gene. J is TRBJ1-1 and V is TRBV30; 10 nucleotides agree with TRBD1. Germline lookup yields CDR1 GTSNPN and CDR2 SVGIG (reference sequence). The CDR3 loop spans 12 amino acids. The CDR3 bases that were read are TGTGCCTCGGGACAGGGGTATTTCGGA. Translated, it gives CASGQGYFG. The entire CDR3 reads CASGQGYFGAFF. The whole variable domain, filled in from reference TRBV30 and TRBJ1-1, reads SQTIHQWPATLVQPVGSPLSLECTVEGTSNPNLYWYRQAAGRGLQLLFYSVGIGQISSEVPQNLSASRPQDRQFILSSKKLLLSDSGFYLCASGQGYFGAFFGQGTRLTVV.

On this clone itself: From the germline J gene comes the end of the CDR3, since the read stops 3 residues before it. The J gene is TRBJ2-7, the V gene TRBV5-4, with D perhaps TRBD2 (5 bases). The CDR3 length is 15 residues. Trimming took 4 bases from V and 1 from J, leaving 15 bases between them. Germline lookup yields CDR1 SGHNT and CDR2 YYREEE (reference sequence). CDR3: CASSLDPGSSYEQYF. CDR3 bases read: TGTGCCAGCAGCCTCGATCCGGGGAGTTCCTACGAG. The whole variable domain, filled in from reference TRBV5-4 and TRBJ2-7, reads ETGVTQSPTHLIKTRGQQVTLRCSSQSGHNTVSWYQQALGQGPQFIFQYYREEENGRGNFPPRFSGLQFPNYSSELNVNALELDDSALYLCASSLDPGSSYEQYFGPGTRLTVT.

Points on this clone: The read ends 3 residues before the CDR3 terminus; that terminus is restored from the germline J gene. The chain is built from TRBV20-1 and TRBJ2-1, with 11 bases fitting TRBD2. J lost 8 bases, V lost 3 bases, and 12 bases had no gene match. This CDR3 spans 16 amino acids. The germline gives CDR1 DFQATT, CDR2 SNEGSKA (reference sequence). CDR3 bases read: TGCAGTGCTAGTCCCCTGGCTAGCGGGGGGACCCATGAG. Translating it yields CSASPLASGGTHE. The whole CDR3 reads CSASPLASGGTHEQFF.

Regarding this clone: The read comes to an end 3 residues before the CDR3 does, leaving the germline J gene to fill in the end. The chain couples TRBV2 to TRBJ1-2; 7 bases match TRBD1. CDR1 and CDR2 (germline): SNHLY, FYNNEI. The junction had 6 bases not matched to a gene; V was cut back by 6 bases and J by 2 bases. There are 14 residues in the CDR3. The CDR3 region is CASSTGQPNYGYTF. The DNA read from the CDR3 is TGTGCCAGCAGCACGGGACAGCCAAACTATGGC.

CDR3 DNA (partial): TGCAGTGCTAGTTGGGGGACTTTTAGCTCCTACAATGAG. Translated, it gives CSASWGTFSSYNE. The entire CDR3 is CSASWGTFSSYNEQFF. The chain couples TRBV20-1 to TRBJ2-1; possibly TRBD2 for D (6 bases). The read is 3 residues too short to cover the CDR3 end, so that end is filled in from the germline J gene. V was cut by 3 bases and J by 0 bases, with 15 bases left in between. This CDR3 comprises 16 residues. Germline CDR1 reads DFQATT; CDR2 reads SNEGSKA (reference sequence).

On this clone: Sequencing ends 3 residues short of the CDR3 end; the germline J gene provides the rest. V gene TRBV7-3 combines with J gene TRBJ2-6; maybe TRBD2 (6 bases). Deletions cut 6 bases from V and 0 bases from J, with 12 bases between. In germline, CDR1 is SGHTA, CDR2 FQGTGA. The CDR3 contains 16 residues. CDR3 bases read: TGTGCCAGCAGTCCTCCGGGACTCTCTGGGGCCAACGTC. Protein: CASSPPGLSGANV. The CDR3 in full is CASSPPGLSGANVLTF.

A word on this clone: The sequence runs out 3 residues before the end of the CDR3; the remainder is reconstructed from the germline J gene. The chain links TRBV11-2 to TRBJ2-5, with TRBD1 matching 9 bases. The CDR3 is made up of 15 amino acids. V gave up 1 base and J gave up 5 bases; unmatched junction bases: 5. Germline assignment: CDR1 SGHAT and CDR2 FQNNGV. CDR3 sequence: CASSLVGGQGETQYF. The sequenced part of the CDR3 DNA is TGTGCCAGCAGCTTAGTAGGCGGACAGGGGGAGACC.

On this clone itself: The CDR3 end lies 3 residues beyond the end of the read and is filled in from the germline J gene. The chain uses TRBV5-5 and TRBJ1-2; 8 bases match TRBD1. Germline loops: CDR1 SGHKS, CDR2 YYEKEE (reference sequence). The ends lost 3 bases at V and 1 base at J; junction bases unmatched: 5. This CDR3 is 15 amino acids long. CDR3 sequence: CASSYSGGNNYGYTF. The sequenced part of the CDR3 DNA is TGTGCCAGCAGCTACTCAGGGGGCAATAACTATGGC. Combining the CDR3 with reference TRBV5-5 and TRBJ1-2 gives the whole variable domain DAGVTQSPTHLIKTRGQQVTLRCSPISGHKSVSWYQQVLGQGPQFIFQYYEKEERGRGNFPDRFSARQFPNYSSELNVNALLLGDSALYLCASSYSGGNNYGYTFGSGTRLTVV.

Worth noting for this clone: Coverage ceases 3 residues before the CDR3 finishes, and the germline J gene fills in the end. The J gene is TRBJ2-1, the V gene TRBV7-3; perhaps TRBD1 as D (5 bases). V gave up 5 bases and J gave up 3 bases, with 17 bases separating them. Germline values: CDR1 SGHTA, CDR2 FQGTGA. This CDR3 is built from 16 residues. CDR3 sequence: CASSQTGLEFYNEQFF. The sequenced CDR3 bases are TGTGCCAGCAGCCAAACAGGATTGGAGTTCTACAATGAG.

With regard to this clone: The CDR3 goes on 3 residues after the read ends, and that part is filled in from the germline J gene. The chain uses TRBV11-2 and TRBJ1-2; a weak D match, TRBD1 (6 bases). Between the trimmed V and J ends, which lost 7 bases and 4 bases, there was a span of 16 bases. Germline V gives CDR1 SGHAT, CDR2 FQNNGV. The CDR3 length is 14 residues. The sequenced CDR3 bases are TGTGCCAGCACGGCCATGAGGGGGACCTATGGC. This sequence encodes CASTAMRGTYG. The CDR3 as a whole reads CASTAMRGTYGYTF.

Concerning this clone itself: Sequencing ends 3 residues short of the CDR3 end; the germline J gene provides the rest. The chain has TRBV7-3 and TRBJ1-2; D is perhaps TRBD1 (5 bases). The length of the CDR3 is 18 residues. Germline V gene sequence: CDR1 SGHTA, CDR2 FQGTGA. This CDR3 is CASSPSRTSGGKHYDYTF. The sequenced CDR3 bases are TGTGCCAGCAGCCCCTCCCGCACTAGCGGGGGAAAGCACTACGAC.

Concerning this clone: The read halts 3 residues ahead of the CDR3 end, with the missing end drawn from the germline J gene. The V gene is TRBV14, the J gene TRBJ1-6; 7 bases agree with TRBD1. This CDR3 comprises 19 residues. The V and J ends lost 6 bases and 7 bases, in that order; junction bases with no gene match: 21. CDR1 SGHDN and CDR2 FVKESK come from the germline V gene. CDR3 DNA (partial): TGTGCCAGCAGTCAACTGGGACAGTCGCACCAGCGCCAAAATTCACCC. Its translation: CASSQLGQSHQRQNSP. The entire CDR3 sequence reads CASSQLGQSHQRQNSPLHF.

Concerning this clone: The read ends 3 residues before the CDR3 terminus; that terminus is restored from the germline J gene. The chain joins TRBV27 to TRBJ2-6; D remains ambiguous. In germline, CDR1 is MNHEY, CDR2 SMNVEV (reference sequence). This CDR3 is built from 16 residues. The V end lost 4 bases, the J end lost 0 bases, and 10 bases lay between the germline ends. The chain's CDR3 is CASSSMTPSGANVLTF. The sequenced part of the CDR3 DNA is TGTGCCAGCAGTTCCATGACTCCCTCTGGGGCCAACGTC.

For this clone: Coverage ceases 3 residues before the CDR3 finishes, and the germline J gene fills in the end. The chain combines TRBV19 with TRBJ2-2; the match to TRBD1 covers 10 bases. Germline V gene data show CDR1 as LNHDA and CDR2 as SQIVND (reference sequence). The J segment lost 2 bases and the V segment lost 4 bases, leaving 4 bases of the junction unmatched. This CDR3 comprises 16 residues. The sequenced CDR3 bases are TGTGCCAGTAGTAAGACAGGGGGCCTTAACACCGGGGAG. It codes for CASSKTGGLNTGE. In full, the CDR3 is CASSKTGGLNTGELFF.

The sequenced part of the CDR3 DNA is TGTGCCAGCGCAAGCTCCGGGACAGGGACTGGAAACACC. Its translation: CASASSGTGTGNT. The full CDR3 sequence reads CASASSGTGTGNTIYF. The chain links TRBV19 to TRBJ1-3; 9 bases are shared with TRBD1. The read gets to within 3 residues of the CDR3 end, and the germline J gene fills in the rest. Germline lookup yields CDR1 LNHDA and CDR2 SQIVND (reference sequence). This CDR3 has 16 amino acids. V dropped 9 bases and J dropped 2; count of bases not matched to a gene: 11. The whole variable domain, filled in from reference TRBV19 and TRBJ1-3, reads DGGITQSPKYLFRKEGQNVTLSCEQNLNHDAMYWYRQDPGQGLRLIYYSQIVNDFQKGDIAEGYSVSREKKESFPLTVTSAQKNPTAFYLCASASSGTGTGNTIYFGEGSWLTVV.

Worth noting for this clone: With the read ending 3 residues before the CDR3 end, the germline J gene is used to fill in that end. The chain recombines TRBV5-6 with TRBJ2-7; D possibly corresponds to TRBD1 (5 bases). From germline, CDR1 is SGHDT and CDR2 YYEEEE. CDR3 length: 14 residues. V was trimmed by 4 bases and J by 3 bases, leaving 14 bases between them. CDR3 protein: CASSHQGSDYEQYF. Partial CDR3 DNA: TGTGCCAGCAGCCATCAGGGATCCGACTACGAG. The entire variable domain, with the rest obtained from reference TRBV5-6 and TRBJ2-7, is as follows: DAGVTQSPTHLIKTRGQQVTLRCSPKSGHDTVSWYQQALGQGPQFIFQYYEEEERQRGNFPDRFSGHQFPNYSSELNVNALLLGDSALYLCASSHQGSDYEQYFGPGTRLTVT.

Considering frequency, this clone is medium-sized. Read coverage stops 3 residues before the CDR3 terminus; the germline J gene supplies the remainder. V gene TRBV10-3 combines with J gene TRBJ2-4, with D perhaps TRBD1 (5 bases). The germline V gene has CDR1 ENHRY and CDR2 SYGVKD. The CDR3 extends over 16 amino acids. V gave up 2 bases and J gave up 0 bases, with 11 bases separating them. CDR3 DNA, as far as it was read: TGTGCCATCAGTGAGGACAGACTGCTAGCCAAAAACATT. This sequence encodes CAISEDRLLAKNI. The CDR3 reads in full as CAISEDRLLAKNIQYF.

A remark on this clone: The read comes to an end 3 residues before the CDR3 does, leaving the germline J gene to fill in the end. The chain carries TRBV5-1 and TRBJ1-1; 11 bases are a match to TRBD1. The germline V gene has CDR1 SGHRS and CDR2 YFSETQ. The CDR3 contains 16 residues. The trim removed 0 bases at V and 7 bases at J, leaving 8 bases unmatched. The DNA read from the CDR3 is TGCGCCAGCAGCTTGGCGGGACAGGGGGTGAGGAATGAA. It translates to CASSLAGQGVRNE. The full CDR3 protein reads CASSLAGQGVRNEAFF.